The present T cell receptor beta chain was sequenced within a study of T-cell reconstitution after alpha-beta-depleted transplantation in children. Preparation of the TCRbeta library was carried out with unique molecular identifiers. TCRdb reanalysed the PCR reads using MiXCR and keeps one entry per CDR3 protein. The sample yields some 400,000 distinct CDR3 sequences, about 20% seen once. This clonotype was found a few times. Trimming removed 4 bases from V and 5 bases from J; junction bases left unmatched: 5. CDR3 length: 14 residues. This receptor was taken from a human donor who donated a stem cell graft to a child with acute myeloid leukemia. The chain recombines TRBV12-3 or TRBV12-4 with TRBJ1-5; the match to TRBD1 covers 7 bases. Sequenced here: PBMCs from the stem cell graft donor, sampled from the stem cell graft. Here the CDR3 reads CASSSTGNYQPQHF. The CDR3 nucleotides are TGTGCCAGCAGTTCGACAGGGAATTATCAGCCCCAGCATTTT.